Each of the 21 T cell receptor beta chains below was sequenced from the same sample in a study of regulatory T cells in long-lasting Graves disease. Documented time point: newly diagnosed GD, antithyroid drugs for less than 3 months. RNA from PBMCs was the source of the TCR library. Sequencing libraries for TCR beta were prepared with iRepertoire HTBI primers and Arm-PCR of CDR3 regions. From the multiplex PCR reads, TCRdb called clonotypes with MiXCR, one entry per CDR3 protein. This table has about 540,000 distinct CDR3 sequences, approximately 15% appearing once. These data also featured in a second study, about T cells in Graves' hyperthyroidism and ophthalmopathy.

Source: peripheral blood mononuclear cells (PBMCs), taken at new diagnosis, from a patient treated with antithyroid drugs. The receptors come from a man younger than 40 with Graves disease.

This clonotype was seen ten or more times. The CDR3 DNA follows: TGTGCCAGCATCTTGGGACAGGGGTCAAACTATGGCTACACCTTC. It encodes CASILGQGSNYGYTF. V usage is TRBV12-3 or TRBV12-4 and J usage is TRBJ1-2, with TRBD1 identical over 10 bases. This CDR3 has 15 amino acids. The ends lost 7 bases at V and 2 bases at J; junction bases unmatched: 7.

This clonotype was seen repeatedly, ten times or more. The chain carries TRBV12-3 or TRBV12-4 and TRBJ1-2; 8 bases map to TRBD1. The length of the CDR3 is 13 residues. Germline trimming cut 6 bases from V and 6 bases from J; bases unmatched to any gene: 6. CDR3 bases: TGTGCCAGCAGCGGACAGGGTGATGATGGCTACACCTTC. The encoded protein is CASSGQGDDGYTF.

This clonotype was recorded many times. The rearrangement joins TRBV3-1 to TRBJ2-3, with 10 bases identical to TRBD2. The CDR3 runs to 16 residues. The ends lost 0 bases at V and 6 bases at J; junction bases unmatched: 6. CDR1 is LGHDT, CDR2 YNNKEL, per germline (reference sequence). The CDR3 loop reads CASSQDPGLATDTQYF. CDR3 sequence (DNA): TGTGCCAGCAGCCAAGATCCGGGACTAGCGACTGATACGCAGTATTTT.

The CDR3 spells CASRGGENIQYF. CDR3 nucleotides: TGTGCCAGCAGGGGAGGGGAAAACATTCAGTACTTC. The rearrangement links TRBV6-1 to TRBJ2-4; 7 bases are a match to TRBD2. The V gene end was trimmed by 6 bases and the J gene end by 5 bases; junction bases not matched to a gene: 1. Germline-derived CDR1 and CDR2 are MNHNS and SASEGT. The CDR3 is 12 amino acids.

This clonotype was observed a few times. Germline and junction disagree at one end, which may indicate a read error. J is TRBJ1-4 and V is TRBV6-4; D is uncertain. This CDR3 region has 17 residues. Germline V gives CDR1 MRHNA, CDR2 SNTAGT. CDR3: CAGSYSLSSATNEKLFF. In nucleotides, the CDR3 is TGTGCCGGCAGTTACTCACTGAGCAGTGCAACTAATGAAAAACTGTTTTTT.

The table lists this clonotype with many counts. The chain combines TRBV29-1 with TRBJ1-1, with D hard to call. This CDR3 is built from 11 residues. Trimming stripped 7 bases from V and 1 base from J, with 7 bases between. Germline CDR1 and CDR2: SQVTM and ANQGSEA. Here the CDR3 DNA reads TGCAGCGCAAAACAGAACACTGAAGCTTTCTTT. This encodes CSAKQNTEAFF.

This clonotype has only a few counts. The chain is built from TRBV30 and TRBJ1-2; 9 nucleotides match TRBD1. Germline V gives CDR1 GTSNPN, CDR2 SVGIG (reference sequence). V was pared by 7 bases and J by 7 bases, with 13 bases of the junction left unmatched. The length of the CDR3 is 14 residues. The CDR3 spells CAYTPGQGYFGYTF. The CDR3 DNA reads TGTGCCTACACACCGGGACAGGGATATTTTGGCTACACCTTC. The complete variable domain, with remaining parts taken from reference TRBV30 and TRBJ1-2, reads SQTIHQWPATLVQPVGSPLSLECTVEGTSNPNLYWYRQAAGRGLQLLFYSVGIGQISSEVPQNLSASRPQDRQFILSSKKLLLSDSGFYLCAYTPGQGYFGYTFGSGTRLTVV.

This clonotype was seen ten or more times. The genes are TRBV6-1 and TRBJ2-1; D is tentatively TRBD1 or TRBD2 (5 bases each). Trimming cost V 7 bases and J 9 bases, with 28 bases left between them. Germline CDR1 MNHNS, CDR2 SASEGT. The CDR3 sequence is 17 residues long. The CDR3 bases are TGTGCCAGCAACAAAAATTCCGGGACGGAGATACGAAGTGAGCAGTTCTTC. Amino acid sequence: CASNKNSGTEIRSEQFF.

The chain carries TRBV5-6 and TRBJ1-1; TRBD1 aligns across 7 bases. After removal of 2 bases from V and 0 bases from J, the junction contained 4 bases not matched to a gene. CDR1 is SGHDT, CDR2 YYEEEE, per germline. The CDR3 is made up of 15 amino acids. CDR3 sequence: CASSLLRGVNTEAFF. CDR3 in DNA: TGTGCCAGCAGCTTACTCAGGGGGGTGAACACTGAAGCTTTCTTT.

Only a few counts were recorded for this clonotype. The chain joins TRBV7-2 to TRBJ2-5; weak D call: TRBD1 (7 bases). Germline V gene data show CDR1 as SGHTA and CDR2 as FQGNSA. CDR3 size: 14 residues. V shed 6 bases and J shed 3 bases, with 14 bases lying between them. CDR3 DNA: TGTGCCAGCAGTGCAGGGGGGCGCAAAGAGACCCAGTACTTC. Translation: CASSAGGRKETQYF.

This clonotype was seen repeatedly, ten times or more. This sequence joins TRBV7-2 and TRBJ1-4, with TRBD1 as a possible D gene (6 bases). In germline, CDR1 is SGHTA, CDR2 FQGNSA. V was cut by 5 bases and J by 2 bases, with 18 bases left in between. The CDR3 runs to 17 residues. CDR3 sequence reads: CASSPGTVRGTNEKLFF. In nucleotides, the CDR3 is TGTGCCAGCAGCCCAGGGACGGTGAGGGGGACTAATGAAAAACTGTTTTTT.

V and J are TRBV20-1 and TRBJ1-2; 11 nucleotides line up with TRBD1. CDR1 DFQATT and CDR2 SNEGSKA come from the germline V gene (reference sequence). The CDR3 has 13 amino acids. The ends lost 6 bases at V and 8 bases at J; junction bases unmatched: 8. CDR3 nucleotides: TGCAGTGCAGCCGGGACAGGGGGAAACGGCTACACCTTC. Its translation is CSAAGTGGNGYTF.

This chain joins TRBV4-2 and TRBJ2-7; maybe TRBD2 (6 bases). Germline V lookup: CDR1 LGHNA, CDR2 YNFKEQ. V lost 0 bases, J lost 6 bases, and 15 bases lay in between. This CDR3 region has 15 residues. CDR3 bases: TGTGCCAGCAGCCAAGATGGGACTGGCGATGGCGAGCAGTACTTC. It is translated as CASSQDGTGDGEQYF.

The sample holds many counts of this clonotype. The J gene is TRBJ2-7, the V gene TRBV5-1; 8 bases are shared with TRBD1. Germline CDR1 SGHRS, CDR2 YFSETQ. The CDR3 consists of 15 residues. V dropped 4 bases and J dropped 2; count of bases not matched to a gene: 8. CDR3 protein: CASSLRDRHTYEQYF. CDR3 coding DNA: TGCGCCAGCAGCCTCCGGGACAGGCATACCTACGAGCAGTACTTC.

This clonotype was found many times. The chain employs TRBV20-1 and TRBJ2-3; no definite D call. Germline V gene sequence: CDR1 DFQATT, CDR2 SNEGSKA (reference sequence). This CDR3 is 13 amino acids long. V lost 3 bases, J lost 2 bases, and 9 bases lay in between. For the CDR3, the DNA is TGCAGTGCTAGCCTAGGGCTCACAGATACGCAGTATTTT. This codes for CSASLGLTDTQYF.

This chain joins TRBV20-1 and TRBJ2-5; D perhaps matches TRBD1 (7 bases). Germline CDR1 and CDR2: DFQATT and SNEGSKA (reference sequence). The V end lost 6 bases, the J end lost 4 bases, and 12 bases lay between the germline ends. The CDR3 is 12 amino acids. The CDR3 here is CSATQGGETQYF. The CDR3 coding sequence is TGCAGTGCCACTCAGGGGGGAGAGACCCAGTACTTC.

This clonotype was seen more than once but under ten times. V usage is TRBV4-1 and J usage is TRBJ2-1; 9 bases match TRBD2. CDR3 length equals 14 residues. The germline V gene has CDR1 MGHRA and CDR2 YSYEKL. V was pared by 1 base and J by 7 bases, with 2 bases of the junction left unmatched. CDR3 region: CASSQGLAVNEQFF. The CDR3 region has the DNA TGCGCCAGCAGCCAAGGACTAGCGGTTAATGAGCAGTTCTTC.

This clonotype was picked up many times. This sequence joins TRBV29-1 and TRBJ1-4; a weak D match, TRBD1 (5 bases). The CDR3 is made up of 12 amino acids. Germline lookup yields CDR1 SQVTM and CDR2 ANQGSEA. The V gene lost 3 bases and the J gene lost 10 bases, with 12 bases spanning the gap. CDR3 region: CSVEGVGGKLFF. CDR3 nucleotides: TGCAGCGTTGAGGGGGTCGGGGGAAAACTGTTTTTT.

This clonotype was detected many times. The chain employs TRBV10-3 and TRBJ2-7, with D perhaps TRBD2 (5 bases). The V end was cut by 2 bases, the J end by 5 bases, with 10 bases between. The germline V gene encodes CDR1 ENHRY and CDR2 SYGVKD. The CDR3 runs to 13 residues. DNA for the CDR3: TGTGCCATCAGTGAGGAGGGAACCGACGAGCAGTACTTC. Protein sequence: CAISEEGTDEQYF.

This clonotype was found many times. The rearrangement joins TRBV7-9 to TRBJ2-1; D gene ambiguous. The CDR3 is 14 amino acids. Per the germline V gene, CDR1 is SEHNR and CDR2 is FQNEAQ (reference sequence). The germline V and J ends were trimmed by 0 bases and 3 bases, with 6 bases remaining between them. The CDR3 is CASSLATHYNEQFF. The CDR3, as DNA: TGTGCCAGCAGCTTAGCCACTCACTACAATGAGCAGTTCTTC.

This clonotype was observed a few times. The chain couples TRBV3-1 to TRBJ1-3; a weak D match, TRBD1 (5 bases). The CDR3 covers 16 residues. In germline, CDR1 is LGHDT, CDR2 YNNKEL (reference sequence). The V end was cut by 4 bases, the J end by 0 bases, with 13 bases between. CDR3: CASSRLKGPSGNTIYF. In nucleotides, the CDR3 is TGTGCCAGCAGCCGGTTAAAGGGACCCTCTGGAAACACCATATATTTT.